Following are 23 T cell receptor beta chains from one sample sequenced in a study of T-cell memory formation after mild COVID-19. TCRdb independently ran MiXCR on the 5' RACE reads; one entry per CDR3 protein. The top ten clones hold roughly an eighth of a sample with 470,000 or so distinct CDR3 sequences, roughly 18% of them seen once. What was sequenced was PBMCs or a T cell subset sorted from them (not recorded which). These receptor sequences come from an adult woman who had mild COVID-19 (a few samples of this study predate the infection). Cell type and time point are not known.

J is TRBJ2-1 and V is TRBV10-3, with 10 bases matching TRBD2. Germline V gene data show CDR1 as ENHRY and CDR2 as SYGVKD. V was pared by 5 bases and J by 4 bases, with 8 bases of the junction left unmatched. The CDR3 spans 16 residues. CDR3 loop: CAISPVAGGPYNEQFF. CDR3 coding DNA: TGTGCCATCAGTCCTGTAGCGGGGGGACCGTACAATGAGCAGTTCTTC.

This clonotype was seen more than once but under ten times. The genes are TRBV29-1 and TRBJ2-7; the D gene is possibly TRBD2 (5 bases). This CDR3 spans 13 amino acids. Deletions cut 3 bases from V and 1 base from J, with 10 bases between. The germline V gene encodes CDR1 SQVTM and CDR2 ANQGSEA. CDR3 nucleotides: TGCAGCGTTGAGGCGGGTTTATCCTACGAGCAGTACTTC. Its protein is CSVEAGLSYEQYF.

The V call is TRBV6-4, the J call TRBJ1-2; D unclear. The CDR3 consists of 14 residues. Between the trimmed V and J ends, which lost 6 bases and 5 bases, there was a span of 16 bases. The V gene's germline CDR1 is MRHNA and CDR2 SNTAGT. The CDR3 reads CASRPSHLMYGYTF. Written as DNA, the CDR3 is TGTGCCAGCAGGCCATCACATCTGATGTATGGCTACACCTTC.

V usage is TRBV7-3 and J usage is TRBJ2-1, with 9 bases that match TRBD1. The CDR3 is 14 residues long. V lost 5 bases to trimming and J lost 8 bases; unmatched junction nucleotides: 7. Per the germline V gene, CDR1 is SGHTA and CDR2 is FQGTGA. The CDR3 DNA follows: TGTGCCAGCAGCCGGGACAGGGCTCTCGATGAGCAGTTCTTC. Protein sequence: CASSRDRALDEQFF.

The chain has TRBV29-1 and TRBJ2-1; 10 positions match TRBD1. The CDR3 has 13 amino acids. V lost 5 bases to trimming and J lost 8 bases; unmatched junction nucleotides: 6. The germline gives CDR1 SQVTM, CDR2 ANQGSEA. CDR3 bases: TGCAGCGTTATCGACAGGGGGCGCGATGAGCAGTTCTTC. Amino acid sequence: CSVIDRGRDEQFF.

This clonotype turned up a few times. The V gene is TRBV2, the J gene TRBJ2-2, with D perhaps assigned TRBD1 or TRBD2 (5 bases each). CDR1 SNHLY and CDR2 FYNNEI come from the germline V gene. The CDR3 has 13 residues. Trimming stripped 7 bases from V and 1 base from J, with 7 bases between. Here the CDR3 reads CASTGGNTGELFF. CDR3 bases: TGTGCCAGCACTGGGGGGAACACCGGGGAGCTGTTTTTT. The whole variable domain, filled in from reference TRBV2 and TRBJ2-2, reads EPEVTQTPSHQVTQMGQEVILRCVPISNHLYFYWYRQILGQKVEFLVSFYNNEISEKSEIFDDQFSVERPDGSNFTLKIRSTKLEDSAMYFCASTGGNTGELFFGEGSRLTVL.

The chain employs TRBV2 and TRBJ1-2; TRBD1 matches 8 bases. The CDR3 covers 13 residues. Trimming removed 6 bases from V and 8 bases from J; junction bases left unmatched: 8. Germline V lookup: CDR1 SNHLY, CDR2 FYNNEI. DNA of the CDR3: TGTGCCAGCAGGGCGACAGGGGCAAGGGGCTACACCTTC. It specifies CASRATGARGYTF.

The V call is TRBV12-3 or TRBV12-4, the J call TRBJ2-7; D gene ambiguous. This CDR3 has 12 amino acids. V gave up 3 bases and J gave up 3 bases, with 6 bases separating them. CDR3 in amino acids: CASSFLYYEQYF. As DNA, the CDR3 is TGTGCCAGCAGTTTCCTCTACTACGAGCAGTACTTC.

This clonotype was counted only a few times. This chain connects TRBV9 to TRBJ2-7, with TRBD2 matching over 8 bases. Germline CDR1 SGDLS, CDR2 YYNGEE. The V and J ends lost 2 bases and 5 bases, in that order; junction bases with no gene match: 12. The CDR3 covers 16 residues. For the CDR3, the DNA is TGTGCCAGCAGCGTGAGCGGGACTAGAGGTTCGGACGAGCAGTACTTC. Translation gives CASSVSGTRGSDEQYF.

This clonotype came up a few times. This chain links TRBV5-1 with TRBJ2-7; 9 bases fit TRBD1. The CDR3 extends over 14 amino acids. The V segment lost 6 bases and the J segment 3 bases; nucleotides outside the gene matches: 7. Germline CDR1 SGHRS, CDR2 YFSETQ. The CDR3 bases are TGCGCCAGCACTCCGGGACAGGGCCTCTACGAGCAGTACTTC. It translates to CASTPGQGLYEQYF.

This clonotype showed up just a few times. The chain couples TRBV20-1 to TRBJ1-2; unclear D gene. CDR3 size: 16 residues. V dropped 0 bases and J dropped 1 base, with 15 bases sitting between them. CDR1 and CDR2 from the germline V gene are DFQATT and SNEGSKA (reference sequence). CDR3 nucleotide sequence: TGCAGTGCTAGAGACCCGACCAGGAGGGTTAACTATGGCTACACCTTC. Amino acid sequence: CSARDPTRRVNYGYTF.

This clonotype was seen a handful of times. V usage is TRBV11-2 and J usage is TRBJ2-1; D call uncertain. Trimming removed 3 bases at V and 4 bases at J, with 22 bases between. Germline lookup yields CDR1 SGHAT and CDR2 FQNNGV. This CDR3 has 18 residues. The CDR3 reads CASSFSLWSGRPYNEQFF. The CDR3 DNA reads as TGTGCCAGCAGCTTCAGTCTGTGGTCAGGACGACCTTACAATGAGCAGTTCTTC.

This clonotype was counted a few times. This chain joins TRBV12-3 or TRBV12-4 and TRBJ2-1; maybe TRBD2 (6 bases). Trimming took 5 bases from V and 14 from J, leaving 16 bases between them. This CDR3 has 12 residues. CDR3 residues: CASSTPGLTKFF. CDR3 sequence (DNA): TGTGCCAGCAGTACTCCGGGACTCACAAAGTTCTTC.

This sequence joins TRBV2 and TRBJ1-4; 9 bases fit TRBD1. Losses at the gene ends were 6 bases for V and 3 bases for J; bases not matched to a gene: 8. The V gene's germline CDR1 is SNHLY and CDR2 FYNNEI. This CDR3 is 16 amino acids long. The CDR3 reads CASRGGQGRANEKLFF. In DNA form, the CDR3 reads TGTGCCAGCAGAGGGGGACAGGGCCGCGCTAATGAAAAACTGTTTTTT.

The chain carries TRBV4-2 and TRBJ1-6; no clear D. Deletions cut 2 bases from V and 10 bases from J, with 12 bases between. The V gene's germline CDR1 is LGHNA and CDR2 YNFKEQ. CDR3 length: 14 amino acids. The CDR3 here is CASSQTGLGSPLHF. The CDR3 DNA reads as TGTGCCAGCAGCCAAACCGGGCTAGGATCACCCCTCCACTTT.

The V call is TRBV6-2 or TRBV6-3, the J call TRBJ2-4, with 7 bases identical to TRBD2. Germline lookup yields CDR1 MNHEY and CDR2 SVGEGT. V was pared by 4 bases and J by 3 bases, with 3 bases of the junction left unmatched. This CDR3 is built from 14 residues. The CDR3 sequence: CASSWRENKNIQYF. The DNA of the CDR3 is TGTGCCAGCAGTTGGCGGGAGAACAAAAACATTCAGTACTTC.

This clonotype was observed a handful of times. This rearrangement joins TRBV6-1 to TRBJ1-2, with D possibly TRBD1 on 6 matching bases. Looked up from germline, CDR1 is MNHNS and CDR2 is SASEGT. CDR3 size: 11 residues. V was clipped by 10 bases and J by 7 bases, with 13 bases between them. CDR3 nucleotide sequence: TGTGCCATTTACAGGGAGGCTGGCTACACCTTC. This gives the protein CAIYREAGYTF.

This chain links TRBV20-1 with TRBJ2-1; no firm D call. The V end lost 3 bases, the J end lost 3 bases, and 3 bases lay between the germline ends. The CDR3 consists of 11 residues. The germline CDR1 and CDR2 sequences are DFQATT and SNEGSKA (reference sequence). CDR3 sequence: CSASFYNEQFF. In DNA form, the CDR3 reads TGCAGTGCTAGTTTCTACAATGAGCAGTTCTTC.

The chain recombines TRBV20-1 with TRBJ2-5; 16 bases are a match to TRBD2. J lost 4 bases, V lost 6 bases, and 8 bases had no gene match. This CDR3 comprises 16 residues. CDR1 and CDR2 (germline): DFQATT, SNEGSKA (reference sequence). The CDR3 spells CSASGTSGGARETQYF. CDR3 coding DNA: TGCAGTGCCTCCGGGACTAGCGGGGGGGCCAGAGAGACCCAGTACTTC.

The chain links TRBV3-1 to TRBJ1-1, with D perhaps matching TRBD1 (6 bases). V was pared by 0 bases and J by 0 bases, with 17 bases between. This CDR3 contains 18 residues. From germline, CDR1 is LGHDT and CDR2 YNNKEL (reference sequence). The CDR3 region is CASSQEGVRGMLNTEAFF. The CDR3 DNA is TGTGCCAGCAGCCAAGAAGGCGTCAGGGGAATGCTGAACACTGAAGCTTTCTTT.

This clonotype was counted a few times. J is TRBJ1-1 and V is TRBV5-5; D ambiguous. V lost 2 bases, J lost 4 bases, and 15 bases lay in between. Germline V gene data show CDR1 as SGHKS and CDR2 as YYEKEE (reference sequence). The CDR3 covers 15 residues. The CDR3 region is CASSFPPSVGTEAFF. The CDR3 nucleotides read TGTGCCAGCAGCTTTCCGCCGAGCGTGGGCACTGAAGCTTTCTTT.

There are a few counts of this clonotype. The chain recombines TRBV7-7 with TRBJ2-5; 8 bases line up with TRBD2. Germline lookup yields CDR1 SSHAT and CDR2 FNYEAQ (reference sequence). This CDR3 comprises 15 residues. With V trimmed by 6 bases and J by 5 bases, 11 bases remained unmatched. In nucleotides, the CDR3 is TGTGCCAGCAGTCCTGCCGGGGGGGCAGGGGAGACCCAGTACTTC. Its translation: CASSPAGGAGETQYF.

V usage is TRBV12-3 or TRBV12-4 and J usage is TRBJ2-5; D remains ambiguous. The V end lost 0 bases, the J end lost 1 base, and 9 bases lay between the germline ends. The CDR3 spans 15 residues. In DNA form, the CDR3 reads TGTGCCAGCAGTTTAGCGGGAAGGATCCAAGAGACCCAGTACTTC. As protein: CASSLAGRIQETQYF.